Each of the 29 T cell receptor beta chains below was sequenced from the same sample in a study of blood T cell repertoires in COVID-19 (dated by TCRdb to the early 2020s). The library was generated by the immunoSEQ multiplex PCR assay. The table was pulled from immuneACCESS by TCRdb, which kept in-frame rearrangements only. Such tables lose some clones; where checked, under half of the loss comes from unresolved V genes, and the rest has no known cause. A total of about 64,000 clones appear in this sample, 70% to 90% of them only once. Under 4% of the sample goes to the ten largest clones. The specimen was peripheral blood. The receptors were sampled from a man aged 70-80 years with acute or convalescent COVID-19.

This clone is labeled as medium-sized (0.01 to 0.1%). The rearrangement links TRBV5-1 to TRBJ1-2, with TRBD1 identical over 7 bases. Germline V gene lookup returns CDR1 SGHRS and CDR2 YFSETQ. The V and J ends lost 6 bases and 4 bases, in that order; junction bases with no gene match: 9. There are 14 residues in the CDR3. The CDR3 is CASTPGGQPYGYTF. In DNA, the CDR3 is TGCGCCAGCACCCCAGGGGGACAGCCCTATGGCTACACCTTC.

The chain carries TRBV11-1 and TRBJ2-1; 8 bases fit TRBD2. Germline assignment: CDR1 SGHAT and CDR2 FQDESV (reference sequence). The V segment lost 4 bases and the J segment 4 bases; nucleotides outside the gene matches: 6. The CDR3 spans 15 residues. As DNA, the CDR3 is TGTGCCAGCAGCTCCAGACTAGCGTTGTACAATGAGCAGTTCTTC. Its translation is CASSSRLALYNEQFF.

The J gene is TRBJ2-7, the V gene TRBV28; 8 bases are shared with TRBD1. V dropped 8 bases and J dropped 3; count of bases not matched to a gene: 3. Germline V lookup: CDR1 MDHEN, CDR2 SYDVKM. The CDR3 consists of 12 residues. The DNA for the CDR3 is TGTGCCAGCGGGACAGGTTACTACGAGCAGTACTTC. This gives the protein CASGTGYYEQYF.

This chain joins TRBV19 and TRBJ2-1, with 9 bases lining up with TRBD1. The ends lost 6 bases at V and 5 bases at J; junction bases unmatched: 8. This CDR3 region has 15 residues. The V gene's germline CDR1 is LNHDA and CDR2 SQIVND (reference sequence). The CDR3: CASRETGGTHNEQFF. The CDR3 DNA follows: TGTGCCAGTAGGGAGACAGGGGGTACCCACAATGAGCAGTTCTTC.

The chain links TRBV14 to TRBJ2-1; 14 bases map to TRBD2. This CDR3 spans 15 amino acids. Per the germline V gene, CDR1 is SGHDN and CDR2 is FVKESK. With V trimmed by 4 bases and J by 8 bases, 4 bases remained unmatched. The CDR3 loop reads CASSRLAGGPDEQFF. CDR3 DNA sequence: TGTGCCAGCAGCCGACTAGCGGGGGGGCCGGATGAGCAGTTCTTC.

The V and J genes are TRBV18 and TRBJ1-5; possible D gene TRBD1, 5 bases. The V end lost 2 bases, the J end lost 5 bases, and 13 bases lay between the germline ends. CDR1 is KGHSH, CDR2 LQKENI, per germline. The CDR3 extends over 15 amino acids. The CDR3 protein is CASSPYDGRDQPQHF. DNA of the CDR3: TGTGCCAGCTCACCATATGACGGCAGGGATCAGCCCCAGCATTTT.

This chain joins TRBV4-2 and TRBJ2-3; D is ambiguous. The germline gives CDR1 LGHNA, CDR2 YNFKEQ. Trimming cost V 3 bases and J 2 bases, with 15 bases left between them. The CDR3 runs to 16 residues. The chain's CDR3 is CASSHKNTQSTDTQYF. CDR3 DNA: TGTGCCAGCAGCCACAAGAACACCCAGTCCACAGATACGCAGTATTTT.

The genes are TRBV18 and TRBJ1-5; perhaps TRBD1 as D (5 bases). The CDR3 runs to 15 residues. The germline V gene encodes CDR1 KGHSH and CDR2 LQKENI. V was shortened by 3 bases and J by 0 bases, with 9 bases between the two germline ends. The CDR3 protein is CASSPAGISNQPQHF. CDR3 DNA: TGTGCCAGCTCACCCGCAGGGATTAGCAATCAGCCCCAGCATTTT.

In this sample, this clone turned up a few times. The CDR3 is CASSQDPRRSYEQYF. DNA of the CDR3: TGTGCCAGCAGCCAAGATCCGCGGAGGTCCTACGAGCAGTACTTC. The chain couples TRBV3-1 (or the pseudogene TRBV3-2) to TRBJ2-7, with D possibly TRBD2 on 5 matching bases. Trimming cost V 0 bases and J 1 base, with 10 bases left between them. CDR1 is LGHDT and CDR2 is YNNKEL in the germline V gene (reference sequence). The CDR3 runs to 15 residues.

This clone showed up just once. This chain connects TRBV6-5 to TRBJ1-4, with D possibly being TRBD1 (6 bases). This CDR3 spans 15 amino acids. The V end was cut by 2 bases, the J end by 4 bases, with 11 bases between. From germline, CDR1 is MNHEY and CDR2 SVGAGI. The chain's CDR3 is CASSYSDRFNEKLFF. The CDR3 DNA reads as TGTGCCAGCAGTTACAGCGACAGGTTTAATGAAAAACTGTTTTTT.

This clone has just one count. The gene calls are TRBV4-2 and TRBJ2-1; possible D gene TRBD2, 6 bases. The germline gives CDR1 LGHNA, CDR2 YNFKEQ. The CDR3 covers 16 residues. Trimming cost V 1 base and J 4 bases, with 14 bases left between them. The CDR3 sequence: CASSQGGTATYNEQFF. The CDR3, as DNA: TGTGCCAGCAGCCAAGGCGGGACTGCCACATACAATGAGCAGTTCTTC.

V usage is TRBV28 and J usage is TRBJ1-2; no firm D call. From germline, CDR1 is MDHEN and CDR2 SYDVKM. The CDR3 contains 14 residues. With 4 bases removed from V and 8 bases from J, the gap between germline ends came to 17 bases. CDR3 coding DNA: TGTGCCAGCAGTTCGAGGTACGGGGTTCGGGGCTACACCTTC. Protein product: CASSSRYGVRGYTF.

J is TRBJ2-5 and V is TRBV7-3; unclear D gene. Germline V lookup: CDR1 SGHTA, CDR2 FQGTGA. This CDR3 comprises 13 residues. V lost 5 bases and J lost 2, with 9 bases in between. CDR3 in amino acids: CASSPDLQETQYF. In nucleotides, the CDR3 is TGTGCCAGCAGCCCCGATCTACAAGAGACCCAGTACTTC.

The rearrangement links TRBV5-1 to TRBJ2-2; tentative D call: TRBD1 (5 bases). This CDR3 is built from 18 residues. Per germline, CDR1 SGHRS and CDR2 YFSETQ. Trimming took 4 bases from V and 4 from J, leaving 23 bases between them. The CDR3 DNA is TGCGCCAGCAGCCACCGCACCGGCGCCAGGGTTATCACCGGGGAGCTGTTTTTT. As protein: CASSHRTGARVITGELFF.

The rearrangement uses TRBV5-1 and TRBJ2-7; D might be TRBD1 (5 bases). Germline V gene sequence: CDR1 SGHRS, CDR2 YFSETQ. The CDR3 totals 16 residues. V lost 1 base to trimming and J lost 2 bases, with 16 bases between them. The CDR3 region is CASSLITGPGTYEQYF. CDR3 DNA sequence: TGCGCCAGCAGCTTGATCACTGGGCCAGGGACCTACGAGCAGTACTTC.

V gene TRBV19 combines with J gene TRBJ1-5; 10 nucleotides agree with TRBD1. Trimming took 3 bases from V and 4 from J; bases not matched to a gene: 9. In germline, CDR1 is LNHDA, CDR2 SQIVND (reference sequence). The CDR3 has 17 amino acids. In nucleotides, the CDR3 is TGTGCCAGTAGTATCATGGGGGGACAGGGGCCGAATCAGCCCCAGCATTTT. Protein sequence: CASSIMGGQGPNQPQHF.

This clone occurred a few times. The V call is TRBV4-1, the J call TRBJ1-1, with a possible D match to TRBD1 (5 bases). Trimming took 3 bases from V and 0 from J, leaving 17 bases between them. The CDR3 spans 17 residues. Germline V gene lookup returns CDR1 MGHRA and CDR2 YSYEKL. In nucleotides, the CDR3 is TGCGCCAGCAGCCAGACCTGGGGGGGTACTATGAACACTGAAGCTTTCTTT. The encoded protein is CASSQTWGGTMNTEAFF.

The chain has TRBV15 and TRBJ1-2; D is unclear. The CDR3 is 14 amino acids. Germline V gives CDR1 LNHNV, CDR2 YYDKDF (reference sequence). Trimming shortened V by 4 bases and J by 4 bases, and 13 bases separated the two germline ends. The chain's CDR3 is CATSNNPTGYGYTF. The CDR3 nucleotides are TGTGCCACCAGCAATAACCCCACCGGCTATGGCTACACCTTC.

The rearrangement joins TRBV28 to TRBJ1-5, with 7 positions matching TRBD1. This CDR3 spans 15 amino acids. With 4 bases clipped from V and 5 bases from J, the junction kept 8 bases outside the gene matches. The germline V gene encodes CDR1 MDHEN and CDR2 SYDVKM. CDR3 sequence (DNA): TGTGCCAGCAGTTCCACGACAGGGTCCTATCAGCCCCAGCATTTT. Translating gives CASSSTTGSYQPQHF.

This chain links TRBV10-3 with TRBJ2-3; D remains unclear. Germline V lookup: CDR1 ENHRY, CDR2 SYGVKD. V gave up 5 bases and J gave up 0 bases, with 3 bases separating them. The CDR3 is 12 residues long. In nucleotides, the CDR3 is TGTGCCATCAGTCTTAGCACAGATACGCAGTATTTT. Protein: CAISLSTDTQYF.

This chain uses TRBV5-1 with TRBJ1-1; 7 bases agree with TRBD1. This CDR3 has 14 amino acids. The V and J ends lost 0 bases and 4 bases, in that order; junction bases with no gene match: 3. Germline CDR1 and CDR2: SGHRS and YFSETQ. The CDR3 DNA sequence: TGCGCCAGCAGCTTGGTCCAGGGGGGCACTGAAGCTTTCTTT. It translates to CASSLVQGGTEAFF.

This clone is judged medium-sized. The chain carries TRBV18 and TRBJ2-7, with 8 bases matching TRBD1. There are 13 residues in the CDR3. Trimming cost V 3 bases and J 4 bases; bases outside gene matches: 2. From germline, CDR1 is KGHSH and CDR2 LQKENI. The CDR3 DNA is TGTGCCAGCTCACCCGGGACAGGATACGAGCAGTACTTC. It codes for CASSPGTGYEQYF.

The chain has TRBV2 and TRBJ1-2, with 12 positions matching TRBD1. CDR1 is SNHLY and CDR2 is FYNNEI in the germline V gene. J gave up 6 bases and V 3 bases, and 2 bases lay outside the gene matches. This CDR3 contains 14 residues. The CDR3 DNA is TGTGCCAGCAGTGAGGGACAGGGGGCCAATGGCTACACCTTC. Translation gives CASSEGQGANGYTF.

The CDR3 region is CASSPLTGAGNSPLHF. CDR3 nucleotide sequence: TGTGCCAGCAGCCCGTTGACAGGGGCCGGGAATTCACCCCTCCACTTT. This chain uses TRBV14 with TRBJ1-6, with 8 nucleotides matching TRBD1. CDR3 length: 16 amino acids. V lost 4 bases, J lost 7 bases, and 9 bases stayed unmatched. Germline V gene data show CDR1 as SGHDN and CDR2 as FVKESK.

The chain combines TRBV12-3 or TRBV12-4 with TRBJ1-2; tentatively, D is TRBD1 (6 bases). This CDR3 comprises 13 residues. V shed 7 bases and J shed 5 bases, with 14 bases lying between them. The CDR3 DNA follows: TGTGCCAGCAACTTAGGGGGGGCTTATGGCTACACCTTC. This gives the protein CASNLGGAYGYTF.

The rearrangement links TRBV19 to TRBJ1-1, with 8 bases that match TRBD1. Germline V gives CDR1 LNHDA, CDR2 SQIVND (reference sequence). The CDR3 runs to 15 residues. V lost 4 bases to trimming and J lost 1 base; unmatched junction nucleotides: 5. DNA of the CDR3: TGTGCCAGTAGTACCCCCGGGACAGGGAACACTGAAGCTTTCTTT. This sequence encodes CASSTPGTGNTEAFF.

On this clone: This same CDR3 is encoded by further DNA sequences in the sample. This chain joins TRBV19 and TRBJ2-3; 7 bases line up with TRBD1. The trim removed 2 bases at V and 0 bases at J, leaving 2 bases unmatched. Germline V CDR1 and CDR2: LNHDA, SQIVND (reference sequence). This CDR3 is built from 15 residues. CDR3 sequence: CASSIRTGSTDTQYF. CDR3 nucleotide sequence: TGTGCCAGTAGTATACGGACAGGAAGCACAGATACGCAGTATTTT.

The J gene is TRBJ1-1, the V gene TRBV7-9, with 10 bases lining up with TRBD1. Germline V gene sequence: CDR1 SEHNR, CDR2 FQNEAQ (reference sequence). The CDR3 has 17 residues. V shed 0 bases and J 1 base; nucleotides not matched to a gene: 5. For the CDR3, the DNA is TGTGCCAGCAGCTTAGCCCTCCGGACAGGGGGGAACACTGAAGCTTTCTTT. Protein product: CASSLALRTGGNTEAFF.

The V call is TRBV5-1, the J call TRBJ2-7; 8 nucleotides line up with TRBD1. CDR1 SGHRS and CDR2 YFSETQ come from the germline V gene. J gave up 5 bases and V 4 bases, and 11 bases lay outside the gene matches. The CDR3 is 15 amino acids. The CDR3 DNA follows: TGCGCCAGCAGCCTCAATCGGGACAGGCCCAACGAGCAGTACTTC. Its protein product is CASSLNRDRPNEQYF.